The 14 T cell receptor beta chains below were found in one sample sequenced in a study of blood T cell repertoires in COVID-19. Clones were sequenced by immunoSEQ multiplex PCR, and TCRdb holds only the in-frame ones, with some missing. The sample holds about 150,000 clones, more than 75% seen once. Sequencing used PBMCs or T cells enriched from blood (not recorded which). Receptors were obtained from a woman between 45 and 60 years old who had recovered from COVID-19.

The rearrangement joins TRBV29-1 to TRBJ2-7; D might be TRBD2 (5 bases). The CDR3 runs 15 residues. Trimming took 0 bases from V and 3 from J, leaving 15 bases between them. CDR1 is SQVTM, CDR2 ANQGSEA, per germline. The DNA of the CDR3 is TGCAGCGTTGAAGATCCGGGGTTCCCCCGCTACGAGCAGTACTTC. Translated: CSVEDPGFPRYEQYF.

The V gene is TRBV5-6, the J gene TRBJ1-6; possible D gene TRBD1, 5 bases. Trimming cost V 2 bases and J 8 bases, with 14 bases left between them. The CDR3 sequence is 15 residues long. From germline, CDR1 is SGHDT and CDR2 YYEEEE. Here the CDR3 DNA reads TGTGCCAGCAGCTTCAGGGTTACAGGAGATTCACCCCTCCACTTT. As protein: CASSFRVTGDSPLHF.

On this clone itself: A far bigger clonotype differs at one base, so this is likely a read error. This chain connects TRBV4-2 to TRBJ2-5; the match to TRBD2 covers 8 bases. Germline values: CDR1 LGHNA, CDR2 YNFKEQ. CDR3 length equals 16 residues. The ends lost 3 bases at V and 4 bases at J; junction bases unmatched: 10. The CDR3 protein is CASSHDGGAGAETQYF. Here the CDR3 DNA reads TGTGCCAGCAGCCATGACGGGGGGGCCGGGGCAGAGACCCAGTACTTC.

V is TRBV4-2 and J is TRBJ2-1; TRBD2 matches at 10 bases. V was clipped by 1 base and J by 8 bases; unmatched bases: 5. The CDR3 has 15 residues. Per germline, CDR1 LGHNA and CDR2 YNFKEQ. The CDR3 is CASSQVAGGYDEQFF. CDR3 DNA: TGTGCCAGCAGCCAAGTAGCGGGGGGATACGATGAGCAGTTCTTC.

This chain joins TRBV6-5 and TRBJ1-1, with 7 bases matching TRBD1. The CDR3 consists of 15 residues. V lost 6 bases to trimming and J lost 2 bases; unmatched junction nucleotides: 9. Germline V lookup: CDR1 MNHEY, CDR2 SVGAGI. As DNA, the CDR3 is TGTGCCAGCAGGGACACAGGGGCCCTTAACACTGAAGCTTTCTTT. Protein: CASRDTGALNTEAFF.

This chain links TRBV27 with TRBJ2-1, with 9 nucleotides matching TRBD2. The CDR3 spans 15 residues. Trimming at V came to 5 bases and at J to 3 bases, leaving 5 bases not matched to a gene. Looked up from germline, CDR1 is MNHEY and CDR2 is SMNVEV (reference sequence). The DNA of the CDR3 is TGTGCCAGCAGTCCCCTAGCGGGGAACTACAATGAGCAGTTCTTC. Translated, it gives CASSPLAGNYNEQFF.

This sequence joins TRBV6-6 and TRBJ2-7, with a weak D call TRBD2 (6 bases). CDR3 size: 16 residues. Trimming cost V 0 bases and J 3 bases, with 15 bases left between them. CDR1 is MNHNY and CDR2 is SVGAGI in the germline V gene (reference sequence). DNA of the CDR3: TGTGCCAGCAGTTACTCGGTGCGGGGCTCGAGCTACGAGCAGTACTTC. Its protein product is CASSYSVRGSSYEQYF.

The chain uses TRBV6-6 and TRBJ1-2; 10 bases match TRBD1. Germline V gene sequence: CDR1 MNHNY, CDR2 SVGAGI (reference sequence). With V trimmed by 2 bases and J by 3 bases, 6 bases remained unmatched. This CDR3 is built from 16 residues. CDR3 amino acids: CASSYQAGTGDYGYTF. Here the CDR3 DNA reads TGTGCCAGCAGTTACCAAGCCGGGACAGGGGACTATGGCTACACCTTC.

The chain combines TRBV19 with TRBJ2-2, with TRBD2 identical over 10 bases. Trimming removed 7 bases from V and 7 bases from J; junction bases left unmatched: 15. Germline assignment: CDR1 LNHDA and CDR2 SQIVND (reference sequence). The CDR3 loop spans 17 amino acids. The CDR3 DNA reads as TGTGCCAGTACCCCGCTAGCGGGGGCCGGTGGCGTCGGGGAGCTGTTTTTT. Protein sequence: CASTPLAGAGGVGELFF.

The V call is TRBV7-2, the J call TRBJ2-5, with TRBD1 matching over 7 bases. Germline CDR1 is SGHTA and CDR2 is FQGNSA. Trimming removed 3 bases from V and 5 bases from J; junction bases left unmatched: 3. This CDR3 is built from 13 residues. The CDR3: CASSFDRAETQYF. In DNA form, the CDR3 reads TGTGCCAGCAGCTTCGACAGGGCCGAGACCCAGTACTTC.

The chain employs TRBV28 and TRBJ1-1; 7 bases fit TRBD1. This CDR3 is 16 amino acids long. Unmatched junction bases numbered 9, after V lost 5 bases and J lost 0 bases. Germline V gives CDR1 MDHEN, CDR2 SYDVKM. The CDR3 protein is CASSLDRKGMNTEAFF. Written as DNA, the CDR3 is TGTGCCAGCAGTCTGGACAGGAAGGGCATGAACACTGAAGCTTTCTTT.

The chain combines TRBV5-5 with TRBJ2-2; weak D call: TRBD1 (8 bases). The CDR3 has 16 residues. Per germline, CDR1 SGHKS and CDR2 YYEKEE (reference sequence). V dropped 2 bases and J dropped 5 bases, with 16 bases sitting between them. In nucleotides, the CDR3 is TGTGCCAGCAGCTTTATAACAGGGGGGGAAACCGGGGAGCTGTTTTTT. As protein: CASSFITGGETGELFF. The variable domain in full, completed from reference TRBV5-5 and TRBJ2-2, reads DAGVTQSPTHLIKTRGQQVTLRCSPISGHKSVSWYQQVLGQGPQFIFQYYEKEERGRGNFPDRFSARQFPNYSSELNVNALLLGDSALYLCASSFITGGETGELFFGEGSRLTVL.

The chain couples TRBV29-1 to TRBJ1-1; D might be TRBD1 (6 bases). Per the germline V gene, CDR1 is SQVTM and CDR2 is ANQGSEA. V lost 7 bases to trimming and J lost 3 bases, with 9 bases between them. The CDR3 extends over 11 amino acids. The CDR3 nucleotides read TGCAGCGGGACAGTATACACTGAAGCTTTCTTT. It translates to CSGTVYTEAFF.

This clone was recorded only once. The chain has TRBV4-1 and TRBJ1-6; 8 bases fit TRBD1. CDR3 size: 15 residues. Germline V gives CDR1 MGHRA, CDR2 YSYEKL. The junction had 8 bases not matched to a gene; V was cut back by 4 bases and J by 9 bases. The CDR3 loop is CASSLTDREVSPLHF. The DNA of the CDR3 is TGCGCCAGCAGCCTCACGGACAGGGAAGTTTCACCCCTCCACTTT.